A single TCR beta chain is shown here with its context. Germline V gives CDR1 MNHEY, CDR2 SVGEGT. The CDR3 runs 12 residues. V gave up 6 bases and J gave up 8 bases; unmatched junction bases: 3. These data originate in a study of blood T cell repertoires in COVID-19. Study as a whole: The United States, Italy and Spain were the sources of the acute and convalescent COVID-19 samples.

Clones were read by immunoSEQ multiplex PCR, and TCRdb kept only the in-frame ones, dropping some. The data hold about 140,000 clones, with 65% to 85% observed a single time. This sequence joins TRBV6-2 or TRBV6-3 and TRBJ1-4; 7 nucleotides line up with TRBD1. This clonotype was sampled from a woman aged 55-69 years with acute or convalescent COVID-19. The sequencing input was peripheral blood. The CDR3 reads CASSAQGEKLFF. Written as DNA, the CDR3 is TGTGCCAGCAGCGCACAGGGGGAAAAACTGTTTTTT.